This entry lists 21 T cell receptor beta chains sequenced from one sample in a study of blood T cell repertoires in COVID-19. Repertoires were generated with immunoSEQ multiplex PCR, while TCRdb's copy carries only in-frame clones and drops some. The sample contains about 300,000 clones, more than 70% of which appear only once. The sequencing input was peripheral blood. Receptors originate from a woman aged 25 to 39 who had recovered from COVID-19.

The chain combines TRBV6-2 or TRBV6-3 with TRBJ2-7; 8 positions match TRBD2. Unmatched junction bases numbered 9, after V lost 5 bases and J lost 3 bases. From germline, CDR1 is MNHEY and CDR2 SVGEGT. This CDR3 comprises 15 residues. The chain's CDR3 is CASSPFAGGDYEQYF. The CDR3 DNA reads TGTGCCAGCAGTCCCTTCGCGGGGGGCGACTACGAGCAGTACTTC.

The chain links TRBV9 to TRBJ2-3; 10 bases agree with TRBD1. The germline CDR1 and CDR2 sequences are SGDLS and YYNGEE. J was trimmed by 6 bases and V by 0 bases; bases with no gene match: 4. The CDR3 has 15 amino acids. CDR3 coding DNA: TGTGCCAGCAGCGTAGGGGACAGGGGTTCTGATACGCAGTATTTT. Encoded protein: CASSVGDRGSDTQYF.

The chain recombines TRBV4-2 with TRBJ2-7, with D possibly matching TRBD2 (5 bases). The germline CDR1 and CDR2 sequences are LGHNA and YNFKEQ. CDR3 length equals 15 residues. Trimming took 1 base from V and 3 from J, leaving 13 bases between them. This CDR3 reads CASSQVKDFRYEQYF. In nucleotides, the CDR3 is TGTGCCAGCAGCCAAGTGAAGGACTTCCGCTACGAGCAGTACTTC.

The CDR3, as DNA: TGCGCCAGCAGCCAAGAAATAGCGGCCAACACAGATACGCAGTATTTT. It encodes CASSQEIAANTDTQYF. This sequence joins TRBV4-1 and TRBJ2-3; D possibly corresponds to TRBD2 (6 bases). Trimming took off 0 bases at V and 2 bases at J, with 12 bases between the two ends. This CDR3 is 16 amino acids long. CDR1 and CDR2 (germline): MGHRA, YSYEKL.

DNA of the CDR3: TGTGCCACCACAGGGACTAGCGGGGGGGCGGATACGCAGTATTTT. It specifies CATTGTSGGADTQYF. The chain employs TRBV7-9 and TRBJ2-3; 16 nucleotides match TRBD2. V lost 10 bases to trimming and J lost 6 bases; unmatched junction nucleotides: 7. The CDR3 is made up of 15 amino acids. Germline V lookup: CDR1 SEHNR, CDR2 FQNEAQ (reference sequence).

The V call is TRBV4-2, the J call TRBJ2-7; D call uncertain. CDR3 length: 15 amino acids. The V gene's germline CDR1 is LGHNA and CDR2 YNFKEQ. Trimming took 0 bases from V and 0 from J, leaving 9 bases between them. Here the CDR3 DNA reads TGTGCCAGCAGCCAAGATAATCCCTTCTCCTACGAGCAGTACTTC. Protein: CASSQDNPFSYEQYF.

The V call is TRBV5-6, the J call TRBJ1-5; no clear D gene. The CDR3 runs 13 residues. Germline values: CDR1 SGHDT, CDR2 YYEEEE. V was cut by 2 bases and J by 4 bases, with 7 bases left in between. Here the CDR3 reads CASSFDRNQPQHF. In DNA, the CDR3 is TGTGCCAGCAGCTTTGATCGGAATCAGCCCCAGCATTTT.

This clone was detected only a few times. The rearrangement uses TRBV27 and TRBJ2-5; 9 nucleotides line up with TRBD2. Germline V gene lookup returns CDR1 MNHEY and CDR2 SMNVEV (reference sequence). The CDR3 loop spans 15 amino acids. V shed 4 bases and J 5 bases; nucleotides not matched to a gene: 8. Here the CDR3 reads CASSSSGTSRETQYF. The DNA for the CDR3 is TGTGCCAGCAGTTCCTCCGGGACTAGCCGGGAGACCCAGTACTTC.

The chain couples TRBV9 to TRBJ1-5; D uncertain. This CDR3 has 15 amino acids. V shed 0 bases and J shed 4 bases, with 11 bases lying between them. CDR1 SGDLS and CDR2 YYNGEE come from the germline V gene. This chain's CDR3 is CASSVGPFENQPQHF. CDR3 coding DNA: TGTGCCAGCAGCGTAGGTCCATTTGAGAATCAGCCCCAGCATTTT.

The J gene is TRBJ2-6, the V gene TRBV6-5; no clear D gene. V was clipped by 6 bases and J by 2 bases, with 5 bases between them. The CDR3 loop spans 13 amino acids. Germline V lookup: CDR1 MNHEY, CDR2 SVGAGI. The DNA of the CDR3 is TGTGCCAGCAGGTTAGCTGGGGCCAACGTCCTGACTTTC. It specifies CASRLAGANVLTF.

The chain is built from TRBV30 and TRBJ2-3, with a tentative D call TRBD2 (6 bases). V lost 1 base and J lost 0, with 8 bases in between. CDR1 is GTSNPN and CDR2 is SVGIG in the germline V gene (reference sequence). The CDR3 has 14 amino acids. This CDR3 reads CAWSGEASTDTQYF. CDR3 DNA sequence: TGTGCCTGGAGTGGGGAGGCTAGCACAGATACGCAGTATTTT.

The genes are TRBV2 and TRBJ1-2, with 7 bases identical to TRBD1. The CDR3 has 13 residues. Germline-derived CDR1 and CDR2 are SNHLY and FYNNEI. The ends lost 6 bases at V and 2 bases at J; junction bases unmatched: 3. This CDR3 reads CASSPDRNYGYTF. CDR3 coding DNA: TGTGCCAGCAGCCCGGACAGGAACTATGGCTACACCTTC. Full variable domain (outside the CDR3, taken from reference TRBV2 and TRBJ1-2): EPEVTQTPSHQVTQMGQEVILRCVPISNHLYFYWYRQILGQKVEFLVSFYNNEISEKSEIFDDQFSVERPDGSNFTLKIRSTKLEDSAMYFCASSPDRNYGYTFGSGTRLTVV.

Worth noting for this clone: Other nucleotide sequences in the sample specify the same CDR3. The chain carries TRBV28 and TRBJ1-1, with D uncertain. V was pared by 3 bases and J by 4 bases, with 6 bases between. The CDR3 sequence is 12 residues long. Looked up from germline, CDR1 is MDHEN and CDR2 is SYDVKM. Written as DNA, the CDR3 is TGTGCCAGCAGTTTGTCGGGCACTGAAGCTTTCTTT. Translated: CASSLSGTEAFF.

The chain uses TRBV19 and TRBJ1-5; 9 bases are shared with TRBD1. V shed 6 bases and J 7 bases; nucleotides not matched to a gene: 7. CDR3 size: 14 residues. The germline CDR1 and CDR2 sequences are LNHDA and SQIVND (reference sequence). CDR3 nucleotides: TGTGCCAGTAGCGATGGACAGGGGAGGCAGCCCCAGCATTTT. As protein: CASSDGQGRQPQHF.

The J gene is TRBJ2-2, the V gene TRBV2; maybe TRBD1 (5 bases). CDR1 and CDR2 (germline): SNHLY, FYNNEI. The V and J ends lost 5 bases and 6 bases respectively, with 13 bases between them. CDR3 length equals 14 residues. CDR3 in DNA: TGTGCCAGCAGTTACTTCCAGGGTCCCGGGGAGCTGTTTTTT. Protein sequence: CASSYFQGPGELFF.

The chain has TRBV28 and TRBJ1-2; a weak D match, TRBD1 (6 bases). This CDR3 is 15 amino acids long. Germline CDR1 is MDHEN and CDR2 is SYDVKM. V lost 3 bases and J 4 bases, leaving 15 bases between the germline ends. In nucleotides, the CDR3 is TGTGCCAGCAGTTTTGAGCCCGGACAGCCCTATGGCTACACCTTC. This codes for CASSFEPGQPYGYTF.

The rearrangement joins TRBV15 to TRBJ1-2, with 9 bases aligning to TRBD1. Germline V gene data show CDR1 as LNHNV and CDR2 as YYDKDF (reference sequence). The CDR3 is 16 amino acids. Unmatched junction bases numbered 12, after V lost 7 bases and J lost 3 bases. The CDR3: CATTSKDRGFDYGYTF. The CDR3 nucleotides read TGTGCCACCACAAGTAAGGACAGGGGATTTGACTATGGCTACACCTTC.

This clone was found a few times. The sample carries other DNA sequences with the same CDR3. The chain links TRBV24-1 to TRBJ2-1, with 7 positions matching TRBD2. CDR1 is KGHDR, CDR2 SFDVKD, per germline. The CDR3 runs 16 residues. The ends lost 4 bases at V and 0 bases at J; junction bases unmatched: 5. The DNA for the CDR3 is TGTGCCACCAGTGACCTCGGGGGGTCCTCCTACAATGAGCAGTTCTTC. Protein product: CATSDLGGSSYNEQFF.

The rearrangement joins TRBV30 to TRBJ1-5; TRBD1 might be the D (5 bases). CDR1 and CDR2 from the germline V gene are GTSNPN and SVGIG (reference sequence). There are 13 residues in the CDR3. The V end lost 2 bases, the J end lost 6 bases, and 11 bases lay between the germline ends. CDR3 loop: CAWSTVGGQPQHF. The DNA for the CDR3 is TGTGCCTGGAGTACGGTGGGGGGTCAGCCCCAGCATTTT.

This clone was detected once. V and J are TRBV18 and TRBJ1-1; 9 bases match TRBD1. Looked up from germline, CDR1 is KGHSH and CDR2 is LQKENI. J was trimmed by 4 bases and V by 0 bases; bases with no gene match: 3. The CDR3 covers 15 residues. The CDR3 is CASSPPGQGITEAFF. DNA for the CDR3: TGTGCCAGCTCACCACCGGGACAGGGTATCACTGAAGCTTTCTTT.

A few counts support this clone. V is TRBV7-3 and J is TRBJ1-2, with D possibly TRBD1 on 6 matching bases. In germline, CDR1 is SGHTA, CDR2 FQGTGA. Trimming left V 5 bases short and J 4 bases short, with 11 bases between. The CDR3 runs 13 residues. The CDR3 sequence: CASSPGTPYGYTF. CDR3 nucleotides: TGTGCCAGCAGCCCAGGGACACCCTATGGCTACACCTTC.